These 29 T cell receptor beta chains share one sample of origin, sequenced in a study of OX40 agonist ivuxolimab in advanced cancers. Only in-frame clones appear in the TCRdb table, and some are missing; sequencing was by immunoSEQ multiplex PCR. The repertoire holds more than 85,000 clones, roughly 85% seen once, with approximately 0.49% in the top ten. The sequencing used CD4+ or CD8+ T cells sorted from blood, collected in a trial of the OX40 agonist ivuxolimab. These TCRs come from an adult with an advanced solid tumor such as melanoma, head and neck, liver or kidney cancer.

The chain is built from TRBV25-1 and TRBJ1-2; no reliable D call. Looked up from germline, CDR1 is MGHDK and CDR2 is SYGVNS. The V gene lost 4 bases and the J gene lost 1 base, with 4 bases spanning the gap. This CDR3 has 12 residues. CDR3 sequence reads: CASSVGNYGYTF. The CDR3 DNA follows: TGTGCCAGCAGTGTGGGTAACTATGGCTACACCTTC.

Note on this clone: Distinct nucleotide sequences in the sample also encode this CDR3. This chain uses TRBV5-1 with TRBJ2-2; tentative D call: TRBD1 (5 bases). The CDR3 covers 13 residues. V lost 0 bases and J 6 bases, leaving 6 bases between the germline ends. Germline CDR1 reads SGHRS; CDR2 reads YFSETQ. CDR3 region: CASSLEGAGELFF. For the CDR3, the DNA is TGCGCCAGCAGCTTGGAAGGGGCCGGGGAGCTGTTTTTT. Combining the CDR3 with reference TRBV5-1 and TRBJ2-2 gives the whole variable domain KAGVTQTPRYLIKTRGQQVTLSCSPISGHRSVSWYQQTPGQGLQFLFEYFSETQRNKGNFPGRFSGRQFSNSRSEMNVSTLELGDSALYLCASSLEGAGELFFGEGSRLTVL.

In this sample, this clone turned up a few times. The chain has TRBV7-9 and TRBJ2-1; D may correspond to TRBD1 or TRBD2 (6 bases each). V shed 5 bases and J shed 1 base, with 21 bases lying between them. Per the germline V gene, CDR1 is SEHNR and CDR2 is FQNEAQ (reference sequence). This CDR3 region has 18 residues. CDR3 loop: CASSHSGSGGGSYNEQFF. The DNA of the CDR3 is TGTGCCAGCAGCCACTCAGGATCCGGGGGCGGGTCCTACAATGAGCAGTTCTTC.

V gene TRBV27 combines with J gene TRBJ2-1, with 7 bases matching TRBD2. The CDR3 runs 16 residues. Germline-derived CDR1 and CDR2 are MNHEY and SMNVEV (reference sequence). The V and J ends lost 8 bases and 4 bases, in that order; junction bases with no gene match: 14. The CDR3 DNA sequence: TGTGCCAGCCACGGACTAGTGGGGGGTCTTTACAATGAGCAGTTCTTC. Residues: CASHGLVGGLYNEQFF.

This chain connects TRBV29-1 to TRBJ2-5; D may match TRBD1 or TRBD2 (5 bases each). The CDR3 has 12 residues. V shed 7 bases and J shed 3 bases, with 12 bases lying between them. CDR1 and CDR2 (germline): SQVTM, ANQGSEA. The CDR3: CSELRGEETQYF. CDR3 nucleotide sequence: TGCAGCGAGCTCCGAGGGGAAGAGACCCAGTACTTC.

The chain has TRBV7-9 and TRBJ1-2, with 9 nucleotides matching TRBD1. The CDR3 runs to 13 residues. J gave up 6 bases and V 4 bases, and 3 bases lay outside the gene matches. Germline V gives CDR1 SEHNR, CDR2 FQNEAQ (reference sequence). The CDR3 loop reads CASSSGQGNGYTF. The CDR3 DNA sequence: TGTGCCAGCAGCTCTGGACAGGGGAATGGCTACACCTTC.

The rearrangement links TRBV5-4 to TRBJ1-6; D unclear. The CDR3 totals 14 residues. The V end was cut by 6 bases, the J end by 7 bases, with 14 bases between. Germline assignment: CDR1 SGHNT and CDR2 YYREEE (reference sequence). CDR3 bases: TGTGCCAGCACCCGGGGAAATCGGAATTCACCCCTCCACTTT. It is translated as CASTRGNRNSPLHF.

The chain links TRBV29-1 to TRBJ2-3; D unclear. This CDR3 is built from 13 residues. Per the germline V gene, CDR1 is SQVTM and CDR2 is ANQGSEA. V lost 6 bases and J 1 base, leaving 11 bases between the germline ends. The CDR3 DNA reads TGCAGCGTCCACGCTTATGGCACAGATACGCAGTATTTT. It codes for CSVHAYGTDTQYF.

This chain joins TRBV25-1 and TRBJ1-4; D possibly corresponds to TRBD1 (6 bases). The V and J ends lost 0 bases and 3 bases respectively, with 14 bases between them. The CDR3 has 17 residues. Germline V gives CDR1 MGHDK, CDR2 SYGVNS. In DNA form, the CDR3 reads TGTGCCAGCAGTGAATATCGGGGGGGCGCGGCTAATGAAAAACTGTTTTTT. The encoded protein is CASSEYRGGAANEKLFF.

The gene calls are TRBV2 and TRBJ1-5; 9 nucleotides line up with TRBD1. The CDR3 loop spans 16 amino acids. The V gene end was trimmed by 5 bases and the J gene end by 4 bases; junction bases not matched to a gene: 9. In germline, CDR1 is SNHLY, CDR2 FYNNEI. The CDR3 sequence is CASSYRPGTGNQPQHF. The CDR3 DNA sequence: TGTGCCAGCAGTTATAGACCCGGGACAGGGAATCAGCCCCAGCATTTT.

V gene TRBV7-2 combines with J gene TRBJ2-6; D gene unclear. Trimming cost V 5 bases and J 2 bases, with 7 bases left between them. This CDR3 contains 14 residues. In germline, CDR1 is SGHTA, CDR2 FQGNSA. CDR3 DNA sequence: TGTGCCAGCAGCCTTAAAACTGGGGCCAACGTCCTGACTTTC. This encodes CASSLKTGANVLTF. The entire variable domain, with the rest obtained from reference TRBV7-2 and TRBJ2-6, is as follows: GAGVSQSPSNKVTEKGKDVELRCDPISGHTALYWYRQSLGQGLEFLIYFQGNSAPDKSGLPSDRFSAERTGGSVSTLTIQRTQQEDSAVYLCASSLKTGANVLTFGAGSRLTVL.

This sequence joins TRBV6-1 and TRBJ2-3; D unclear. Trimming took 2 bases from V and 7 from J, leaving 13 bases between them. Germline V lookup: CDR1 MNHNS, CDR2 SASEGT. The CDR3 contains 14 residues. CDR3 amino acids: CASSEYGFGNTQYF. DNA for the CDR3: TGTGCCAGCAGTGAATATGGCTTTGGAAATACGCAGTATTTT.

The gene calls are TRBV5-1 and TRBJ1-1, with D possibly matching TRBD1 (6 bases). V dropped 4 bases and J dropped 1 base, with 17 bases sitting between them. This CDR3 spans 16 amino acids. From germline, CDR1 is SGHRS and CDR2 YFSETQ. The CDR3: CASSPLGGAGNTEAFF. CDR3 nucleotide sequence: TGCGCCAGCAGCCCGTTGGGGGGCGCAGGGAACACTGAAGCTTTCTTT.

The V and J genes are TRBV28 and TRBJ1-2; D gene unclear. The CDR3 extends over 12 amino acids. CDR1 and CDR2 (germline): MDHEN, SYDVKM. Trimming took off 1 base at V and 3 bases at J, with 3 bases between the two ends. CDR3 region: CASSLLDYGYTF. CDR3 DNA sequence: TGTGCCAGCAGTTTATTGGACTATGGCTACACCTTC.

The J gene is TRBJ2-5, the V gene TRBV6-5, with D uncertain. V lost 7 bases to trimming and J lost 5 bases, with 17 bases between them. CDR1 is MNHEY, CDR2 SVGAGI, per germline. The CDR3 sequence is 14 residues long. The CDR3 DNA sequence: TGTGCCAGCAAAAGGCCCCGCGATTCGGAGACCCAGTACTTC. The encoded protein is CASKRPRDSETQYF.

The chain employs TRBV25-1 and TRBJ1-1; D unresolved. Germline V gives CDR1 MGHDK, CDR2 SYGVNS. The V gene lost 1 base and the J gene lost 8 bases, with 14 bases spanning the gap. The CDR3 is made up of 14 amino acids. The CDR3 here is CASSEFGGGREAFF. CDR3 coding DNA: TGTGCCAGCAGTGAATTCGGTGGAGGGAGGGAAGCTTTCTTT.

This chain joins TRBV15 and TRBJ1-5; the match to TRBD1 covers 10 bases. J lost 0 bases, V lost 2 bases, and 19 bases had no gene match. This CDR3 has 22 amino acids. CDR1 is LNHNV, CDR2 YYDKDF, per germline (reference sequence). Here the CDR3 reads CATSRFLGRRDRGLYSNQPQHF. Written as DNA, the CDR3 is TGTGCCACCAGCAGATTTTTAGGCCGTCGGGACAGGGGACTATATAGCAATCAGCCCCAGCATTTT.

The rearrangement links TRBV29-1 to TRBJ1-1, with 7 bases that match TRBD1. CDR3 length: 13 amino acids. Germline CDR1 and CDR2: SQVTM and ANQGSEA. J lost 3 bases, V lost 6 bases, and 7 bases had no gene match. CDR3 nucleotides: TGCAGCGTACAGGGGTGGAGGGACACTGAAGCTTTCTTT. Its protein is CSVQGWRDTEAFF. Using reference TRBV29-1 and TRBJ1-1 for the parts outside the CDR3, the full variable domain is SAVISQKPSRDICQRGTSLTIQCQVDSQVTMMFWYRQQPGQSLTLIATANQGSEATYESGFVIDKFPISRPNLTFSTLTVSNMSPEDSSIYLCSVQGWRDTEAFFGQGTRLTVV.

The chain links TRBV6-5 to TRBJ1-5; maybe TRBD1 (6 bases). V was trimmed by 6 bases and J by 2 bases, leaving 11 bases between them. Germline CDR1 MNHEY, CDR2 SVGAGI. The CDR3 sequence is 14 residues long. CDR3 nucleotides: TGTGCCAGCAGAAGGGGGGGGCGCAATCAGCCCCAGCATTTT. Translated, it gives CASRRGGRNQPQHF.

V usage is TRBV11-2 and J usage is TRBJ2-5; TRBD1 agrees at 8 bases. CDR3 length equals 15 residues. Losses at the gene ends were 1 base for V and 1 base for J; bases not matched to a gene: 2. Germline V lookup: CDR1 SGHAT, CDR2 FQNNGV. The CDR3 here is CASSLATGVQETQYF. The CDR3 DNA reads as TGTGCCAGCAGCTTAGCGACAGGGGTCCAAGAGACCCAGTACTTC.

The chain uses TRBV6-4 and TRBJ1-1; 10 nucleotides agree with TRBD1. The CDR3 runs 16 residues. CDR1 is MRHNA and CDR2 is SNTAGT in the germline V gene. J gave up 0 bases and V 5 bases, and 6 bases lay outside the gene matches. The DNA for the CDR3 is TGTGCCAGCAGTTCCGGGACAGGGGCCCTGAACACTGAAGCTTTCTTT. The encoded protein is CASSSGTGALNTEAFF.

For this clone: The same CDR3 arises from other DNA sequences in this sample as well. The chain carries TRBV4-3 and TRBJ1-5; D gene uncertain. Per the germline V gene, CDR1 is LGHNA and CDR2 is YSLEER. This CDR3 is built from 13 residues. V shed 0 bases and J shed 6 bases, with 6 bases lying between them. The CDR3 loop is CASSQDLAQPQHF. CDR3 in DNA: TGCGCCAGCAGCCAAGATCTGGCTCAGCCCCAGCATTTT.

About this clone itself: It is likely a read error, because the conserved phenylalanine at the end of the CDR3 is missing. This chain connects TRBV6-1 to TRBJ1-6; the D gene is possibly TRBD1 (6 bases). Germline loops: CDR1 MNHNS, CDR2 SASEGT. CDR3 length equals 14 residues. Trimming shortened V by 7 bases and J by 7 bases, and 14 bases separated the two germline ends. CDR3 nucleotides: TGTGCCAGCAACCCACTCAGGGGCAATTCACCCCTCCACCTT. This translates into CASNPLRGNSPLHL.

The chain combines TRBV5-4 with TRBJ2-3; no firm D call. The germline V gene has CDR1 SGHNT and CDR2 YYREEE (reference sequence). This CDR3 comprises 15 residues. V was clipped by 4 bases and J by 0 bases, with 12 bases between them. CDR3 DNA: TGTGCCAGCAGCCCCAAAGAGGCTAGCACAGATACGCAGTATTTT. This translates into CASSPKEASTDTQYF.

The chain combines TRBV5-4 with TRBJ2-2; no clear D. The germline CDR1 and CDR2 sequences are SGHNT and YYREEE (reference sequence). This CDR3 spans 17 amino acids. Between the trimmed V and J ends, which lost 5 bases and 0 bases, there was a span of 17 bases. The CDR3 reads CASRPVLQSTNTGELFF. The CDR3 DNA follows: TGTGCCAGCAGGCCCGTATTACAGAGCACGAACACCGGGGAGCTGTTTTTT.

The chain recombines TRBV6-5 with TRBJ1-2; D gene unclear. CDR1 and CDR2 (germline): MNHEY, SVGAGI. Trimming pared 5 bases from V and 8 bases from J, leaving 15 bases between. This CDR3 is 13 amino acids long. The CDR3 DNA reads TGTGCCAGCAGTCCCGTAGTCAGTCCCGGCTACACCTTC. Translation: CASSPVVSPGYTF.

This chain's CDR3 is CASSPSQGASGYTF. Here the CDR3 DNA reads TGTGCCAGCTCACCCAGCCAGGGGGCCTCTGGCTACACCTTC. The chain carries TRBV18 and TRBJ1-2; 8 bases line up with TRBD1. V shed 3 bases and J 7 bases; nucleotides not matched to a gene: 7. CDR3 length equals 14 residues. From germline, CDR1 is KGHSH and CDR2 LQKENI.

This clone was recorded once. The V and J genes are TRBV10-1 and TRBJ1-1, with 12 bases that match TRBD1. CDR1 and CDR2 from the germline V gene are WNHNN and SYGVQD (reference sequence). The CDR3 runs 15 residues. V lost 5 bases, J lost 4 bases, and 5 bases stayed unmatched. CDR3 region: CASSPGTGGITEAFF. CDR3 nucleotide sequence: TGCGCCAGCAGTCCCGGGACAGGGGGCATCACTGAAGCTTTCTTT.

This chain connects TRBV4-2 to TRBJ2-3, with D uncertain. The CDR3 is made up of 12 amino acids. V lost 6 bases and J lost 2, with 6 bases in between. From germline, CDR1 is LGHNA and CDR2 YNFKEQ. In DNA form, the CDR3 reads TGTGCCAGCAGAGACGACACAGATACGCAGTATTTT. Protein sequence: CASRDDTDTQYF.